This T cell receptor beta chain derives from a study of shared clonotypes between healthy human individuals. Study details: Donor composition was a couple of women and three men, aged 18 to 49. Study outcomes and limitations: Depth was large, yet rarefaction showed that sorted-subset sequencing was incomplete.

Repertoires were generated with immunoSEQ multiplex PCR, while TCRdb's copy carries only in-frame clones and drops some. The table lists some 2.4 million clones, more than 85% of them singletons. Germline V lookup: CDR1 LGHNA, CDR2 YNFKEQ. The CDR3 has 15 amino acids. Turning to this clone: Its antigen is not identified. Sequence at one end of the junction differs from germline and may be a read error. At the DNA level, this CDR3 is encoded by other sequences in the same sample as well.

This clonotype was obtained from a man between 18 and 35 years old in good health. Some clones in this sample may be carry-over from other donors' samples. The chain is built from TRBV4-2 and TRBJ2-2; possibly TRBD2 for D (5 bases). Sequenced material: naive CD4+ T cells from PBMCs. The subset was: CD45RA+ positively selected. CDR3 DNA sequence: TGTGCCAGCAGCCAAAACCCGACTTTAACCGGGGAGCTGTTTTTC. It is translated as CASSQNPTLTGELFF.